This T cell receptor beta chain was obtained from a study of blood T cell repertoires in COVID-19. About the research overall: Recovered participants had two consecutive negative NP/OP PCR tests, healthcare professional clearance, or symptom resolution.

CDR3 length equals 14 residues. Germline V gene sequence: CDR1 SGHKS, CDR2 YYEKEE (reference sequence). V was cut by 2 bases and J by 8 bases, with 14 bases left in between. The repertoire was sequenced with immunoSEQ multiplex PCR; TCRdb's copy has only in-frame clones and lacks some. This sample yields 250,000 to 350,000 clones, of which about 88% are seen a single time; 2% to 2.5% belongs to the top ten. This receptor was obtained from a woman aged 55-75 years in a cohort exposed to, infected with or recovered from COVID-19 (not recorded which). The rearrangement uses TRBV5-5 and TRBJ2-1; D perhaps matches TRBD2 (5 bases). Sequenced input: PBMCs or T cells enriched from blood (not recorded which). In nucleotides, the CDR3 is TGTGCCAGCAGCTTCCCTGGGAGTAGGTATGAGCAGTTCTTC. The encoded protein is CASSFPGSRYEQFF.